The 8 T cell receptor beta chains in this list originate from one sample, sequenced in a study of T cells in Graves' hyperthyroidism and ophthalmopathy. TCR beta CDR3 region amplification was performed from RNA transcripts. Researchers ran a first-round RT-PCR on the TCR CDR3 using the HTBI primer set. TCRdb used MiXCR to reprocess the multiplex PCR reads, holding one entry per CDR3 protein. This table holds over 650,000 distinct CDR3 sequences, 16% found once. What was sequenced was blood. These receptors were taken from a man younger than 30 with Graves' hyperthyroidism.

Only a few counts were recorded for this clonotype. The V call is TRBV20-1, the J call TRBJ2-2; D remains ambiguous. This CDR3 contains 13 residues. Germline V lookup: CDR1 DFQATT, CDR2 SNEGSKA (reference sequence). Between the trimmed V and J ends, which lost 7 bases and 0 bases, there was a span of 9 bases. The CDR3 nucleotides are TGCAGTGGACATAACGCGAACACCGGGGAGCTGTTTTTT. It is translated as CSGHNANTGELFF.

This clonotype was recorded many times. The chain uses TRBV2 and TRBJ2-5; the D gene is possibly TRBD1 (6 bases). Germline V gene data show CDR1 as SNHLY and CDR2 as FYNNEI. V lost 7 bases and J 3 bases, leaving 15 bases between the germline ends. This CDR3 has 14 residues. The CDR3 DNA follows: TGTGCCAGCACCCCACCAGGGGCGGAAGAGACCCAGTACTTC. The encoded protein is CASTPPGAEETQYF.

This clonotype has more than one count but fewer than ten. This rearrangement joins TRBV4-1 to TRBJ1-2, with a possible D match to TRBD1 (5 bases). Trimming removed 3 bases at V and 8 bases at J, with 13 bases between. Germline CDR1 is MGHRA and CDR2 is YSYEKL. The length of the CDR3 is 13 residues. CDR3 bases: TGCGCCAGCAGCCACGGGGGGGTTCGGGGCTACACCTTC. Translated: CASSHGGVRGYTF.

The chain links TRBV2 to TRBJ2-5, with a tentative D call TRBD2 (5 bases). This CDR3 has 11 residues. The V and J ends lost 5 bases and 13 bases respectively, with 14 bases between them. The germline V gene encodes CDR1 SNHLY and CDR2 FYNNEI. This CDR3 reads CASSLPGSPYF. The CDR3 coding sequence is TGTGCCAGCAGTCTCCCGGGAAGTCCGTACTTC.

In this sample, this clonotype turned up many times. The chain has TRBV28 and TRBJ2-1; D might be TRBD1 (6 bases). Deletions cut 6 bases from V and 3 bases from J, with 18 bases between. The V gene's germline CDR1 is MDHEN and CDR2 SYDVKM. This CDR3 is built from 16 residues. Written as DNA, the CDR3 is TGTGCCAGCAGCCTCAGGGGTTGGGGGATCTACAATGAGCAGTTCTTC. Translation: CASSLRGWGIYNEQFF.

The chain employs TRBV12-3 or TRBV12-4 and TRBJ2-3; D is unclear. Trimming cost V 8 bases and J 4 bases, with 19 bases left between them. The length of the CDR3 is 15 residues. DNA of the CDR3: TGTGCCAGCGGCGCAGACGGACCCACCGCAGATACGCAGTATTTT. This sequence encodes CASGADGPTADTQYF.

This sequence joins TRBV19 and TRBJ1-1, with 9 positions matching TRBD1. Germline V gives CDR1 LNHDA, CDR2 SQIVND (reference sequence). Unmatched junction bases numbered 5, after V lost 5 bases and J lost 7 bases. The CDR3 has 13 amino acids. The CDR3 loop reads CASSPGTGIEAFF. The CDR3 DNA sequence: TGTGCCAGTAGTCCAGGGACAGGGATTGAAGCTTTCTTT.

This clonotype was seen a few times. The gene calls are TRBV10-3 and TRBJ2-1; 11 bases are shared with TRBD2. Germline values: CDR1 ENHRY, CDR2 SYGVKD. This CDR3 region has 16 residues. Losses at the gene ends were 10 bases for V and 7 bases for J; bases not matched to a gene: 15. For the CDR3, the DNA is TGTGCCACGGAGGATAGCGGGAGGGGTCAAGCGAATGAGCAGTTCTTC. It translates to CATEDSGRGQANEQFF.